This T cell receptor (beta chain) was sequenced during a study of OX40 agonist ivuxolimab in advanced cancers. Study at large: Patients received intravenous ivuxolimab every 2 weeks at 0.01 to 10 mg/kg.

Comment on this clone: Its antigen is unidentified.

Sequencing was performed with immunoSEQ multiplex PCR; in TCRdb, only in-frame clones are kept and a portion is missing. Of roughly 75,000 clones in the sample, around 83% were seen once. The germline V gene encodes CDR1 SGHRS and CDR2 YFSETQ. The CDR3 runs 15 residues. The junction had 3 bases not matched to a gene; V was cut back by 0 bases and J by 5 bases. Points from the study as a whole: The investigators did not determine what antigen specificity the expanded peripheral T cells had.

The receptor was isolated from an adult with an advanced solid tumor such as melanoma, head and neck, liver or kidney cancer. This sequence joins TRBV5-1 and TRBJ1-4; 8 bases match TRBD1. The source was CD4+ or CD8+ T cells sorted from blood, collected in a trial of the OX40 agonist ivuxolimab. CDR3 amino acids: CASSLGGQGNEKLFF. The CDR3 nucleotides read TGCGCCAGCAGCTTGGGCGGACAGGGCAATGAAAAACTGTTTTTT.